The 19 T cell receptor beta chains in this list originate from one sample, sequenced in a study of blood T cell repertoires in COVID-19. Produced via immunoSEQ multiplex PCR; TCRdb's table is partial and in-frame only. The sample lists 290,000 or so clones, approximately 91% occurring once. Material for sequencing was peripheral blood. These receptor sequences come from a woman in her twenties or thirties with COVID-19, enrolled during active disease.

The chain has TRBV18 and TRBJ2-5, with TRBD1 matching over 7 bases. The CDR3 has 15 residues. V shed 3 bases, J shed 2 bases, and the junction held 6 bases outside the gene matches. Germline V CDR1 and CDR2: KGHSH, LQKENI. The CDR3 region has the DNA TGTGCCAGCTCACCCCGAGGACAGGTTCAAGAGACCCAGTACTTC. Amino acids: CASSPRGQVQETQYF.

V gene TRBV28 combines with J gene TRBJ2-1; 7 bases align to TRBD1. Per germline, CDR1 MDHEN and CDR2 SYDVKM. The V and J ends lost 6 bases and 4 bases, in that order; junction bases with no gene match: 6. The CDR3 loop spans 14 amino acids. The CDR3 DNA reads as TGTGCCAGCAGGCCGGGACAGCCTTACAATGAGCAGTTCTTC. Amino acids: CASRPGQPYNEQFF. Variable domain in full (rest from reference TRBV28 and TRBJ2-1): DVKVTQSSRYLVKRTGEKVFLECVQDMDHENMFWYRQDPGLGLRLIYFSYDVKMKEKGDIPEGYSVSREKKERFSLILESASTNQTSMYLCASRPGQPYNEQFFGPGTRLTVL.

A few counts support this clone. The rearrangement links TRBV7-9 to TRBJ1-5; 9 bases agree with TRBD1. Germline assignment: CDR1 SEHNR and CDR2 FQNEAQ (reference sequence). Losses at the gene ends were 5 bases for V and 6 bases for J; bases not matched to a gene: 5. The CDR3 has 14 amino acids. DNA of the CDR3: TGTGCCAGCAGCGGACCGGGACAGGGTCAGCCCCAGCATTTT. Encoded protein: CASSGPGQGQPQHF.

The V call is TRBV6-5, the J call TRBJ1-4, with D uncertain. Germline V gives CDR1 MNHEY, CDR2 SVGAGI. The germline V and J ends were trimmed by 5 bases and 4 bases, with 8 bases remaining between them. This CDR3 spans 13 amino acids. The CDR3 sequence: CASSKSGNEKLFF. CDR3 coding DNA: TGTGCCAGCAGTAAGTCCGGTAATGAAAAACTGTTTTTT.

DNA for the CDR3: TGCGCCAGCAGCGGCCGGGACAGGGTCACTGAAGCTTTCTTT. Translated: CASSGRDRVTEAFF. The rearrangement joins TRBV5-1 to TRBJ1-1, with 9 bases lining up with TRBD1. The CDR3 covers 14 residues. Germline-derived CDR1 and CDR2 are SGHRS and YFSETQ. After removal of 4 bases from V and 4 bases from J, the junction contained 5 bases not matched to a gene.

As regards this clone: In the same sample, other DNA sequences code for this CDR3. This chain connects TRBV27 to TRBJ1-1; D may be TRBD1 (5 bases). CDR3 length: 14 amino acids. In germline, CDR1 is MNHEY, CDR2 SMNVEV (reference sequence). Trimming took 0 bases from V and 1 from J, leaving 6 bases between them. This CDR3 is CASSLSQGNTEAFF. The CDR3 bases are TGTGCCAGCAGTTTATCCCAGGGGAACACTGAAGCTTTCTTT.

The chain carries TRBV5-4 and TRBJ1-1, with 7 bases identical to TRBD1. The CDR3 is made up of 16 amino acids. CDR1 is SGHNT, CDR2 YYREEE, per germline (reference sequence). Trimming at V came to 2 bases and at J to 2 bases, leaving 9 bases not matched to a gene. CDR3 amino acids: CASSLPRQGLNTEAFF. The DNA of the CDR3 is TGTGCCAGCAGCTTACCAAGACAGGGACTTAACACTGAAGCTTTCTTT.

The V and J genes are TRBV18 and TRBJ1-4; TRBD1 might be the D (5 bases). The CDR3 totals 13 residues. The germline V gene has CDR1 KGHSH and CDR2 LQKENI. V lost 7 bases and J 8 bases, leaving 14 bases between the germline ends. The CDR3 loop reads CASFRDGGEKLFF. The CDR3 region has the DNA TGTGCCAGCTTCCGGGACGGAGGGGAAAAACTGTTTTTT. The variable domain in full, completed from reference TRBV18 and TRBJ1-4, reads NAGVMQNPRHLVRRRGQEARLRCSPMKGHSHVYWYRQLPEEGLKFMVYLQKENIIDESGMPKERFSAEFPKEGPSILRIQQVVRGDSAAYFCASFRDGGEKLFFGSGTQLSVL.

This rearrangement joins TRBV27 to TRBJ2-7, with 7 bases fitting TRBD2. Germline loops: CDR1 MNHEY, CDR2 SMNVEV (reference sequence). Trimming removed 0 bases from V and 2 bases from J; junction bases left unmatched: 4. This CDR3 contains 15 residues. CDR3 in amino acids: CASSLSPSGTYEQYF. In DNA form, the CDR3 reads TGTGCCAGCAGTTTATCTCCTAGCGGTACCTACGAGCAGTACTTC.

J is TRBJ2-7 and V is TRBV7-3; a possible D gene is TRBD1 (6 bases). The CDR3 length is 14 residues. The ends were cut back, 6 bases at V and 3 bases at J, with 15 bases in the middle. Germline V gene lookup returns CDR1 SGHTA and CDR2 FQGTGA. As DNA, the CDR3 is TGTGCCAGCAGGTACCCTGACAGGTGCTACGAGCAGTACTTC. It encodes CASRYPDRCYEQYF.

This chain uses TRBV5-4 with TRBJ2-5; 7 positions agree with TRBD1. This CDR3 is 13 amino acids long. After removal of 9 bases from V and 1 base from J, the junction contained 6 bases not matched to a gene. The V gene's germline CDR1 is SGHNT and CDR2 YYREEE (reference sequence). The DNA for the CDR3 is TGTGCCACCCGACAGGGACGCCAAGAGACCCAGTACTTC. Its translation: CATRQGRQETQYF.

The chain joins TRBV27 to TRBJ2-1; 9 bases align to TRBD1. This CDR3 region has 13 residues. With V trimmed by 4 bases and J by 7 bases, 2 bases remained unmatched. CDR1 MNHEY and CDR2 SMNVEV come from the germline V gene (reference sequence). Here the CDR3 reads CASSSQGANEQFF. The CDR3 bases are TGTGCCAGCAGTTCACAGGGGGCGAATGAGCAGTTCTTC.

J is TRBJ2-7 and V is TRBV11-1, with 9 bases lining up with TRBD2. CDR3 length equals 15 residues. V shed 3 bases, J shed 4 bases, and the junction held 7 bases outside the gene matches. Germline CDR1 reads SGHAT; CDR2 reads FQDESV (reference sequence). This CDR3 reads CASSFGLAGVYEQYF. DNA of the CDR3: TGTGCCAGCAGCTTCGGGTTAGCGGGGGTATACGAGCAGTACTTC.

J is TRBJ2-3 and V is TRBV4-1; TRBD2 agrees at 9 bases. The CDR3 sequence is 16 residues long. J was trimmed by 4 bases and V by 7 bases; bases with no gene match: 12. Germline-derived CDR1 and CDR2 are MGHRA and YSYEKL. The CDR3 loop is CASTPVSGSLSDTQYF. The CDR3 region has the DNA TGCGCCAGCACCCCGGTTAGCGGGAGTCTTTCAGATACGCAGTATTTT.

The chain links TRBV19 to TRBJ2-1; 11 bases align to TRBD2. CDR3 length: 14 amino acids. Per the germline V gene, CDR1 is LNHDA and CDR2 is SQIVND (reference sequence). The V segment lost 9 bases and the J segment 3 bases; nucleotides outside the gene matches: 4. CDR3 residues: CASRLAGSYNEQFF. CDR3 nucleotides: TGTGCCAGCCGACTAGCGGGAAGCTACAATGAGCAGTTCTTC.

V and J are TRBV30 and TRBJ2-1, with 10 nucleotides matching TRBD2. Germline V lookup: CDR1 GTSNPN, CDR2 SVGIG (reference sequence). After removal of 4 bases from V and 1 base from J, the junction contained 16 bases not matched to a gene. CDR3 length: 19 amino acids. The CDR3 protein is CAWKAPIEAGGPSYNEQFF. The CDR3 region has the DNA TGTGCCTGGAAGGCGCCGATCGAAGCGGGAGGGCCATCCTACAATGAGCAGTTCTTC. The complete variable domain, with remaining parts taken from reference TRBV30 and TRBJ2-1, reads SQTIHQWPATLVQPVGSPLSLECTVEGTSNPNLYWYRQAAGRGLQLLFYSVGIGQISSEVPQNLSASRPQDRQFILSSKKLLLSDSGFYLCAWKAPIEAGGPSYNEQFFGPGTRLTVL.

The CDR3 spells CASSQDVGQLNTEAFF. The DNA for the CDR3 is TGCGCCAGCAGCCAAGATGTGGGACAGTTGAACACTGAAGCTTTCTTT. The chain couples TRBV4-1 to TRBJ1-1; 7 nucleotides align to TRBD1. CDR1 MGHRA and CDR2 YSYEKL come from the germline V gene. The J segment lost 0 bases and the V segment lost 0 bases, leaving 4 bases of the junction unmatched. The CDR3 runs 16 residues.

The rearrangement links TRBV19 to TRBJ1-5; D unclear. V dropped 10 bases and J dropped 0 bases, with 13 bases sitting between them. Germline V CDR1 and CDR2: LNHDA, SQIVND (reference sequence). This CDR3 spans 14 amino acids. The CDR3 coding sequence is TGTGCCACCCGGACGGGATATAGCAATCAGCCCCAGCATTTT. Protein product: CATRTGYSNQPQHF.

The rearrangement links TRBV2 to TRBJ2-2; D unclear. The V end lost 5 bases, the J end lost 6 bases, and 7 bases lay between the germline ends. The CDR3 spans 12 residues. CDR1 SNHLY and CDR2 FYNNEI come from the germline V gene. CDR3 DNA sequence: TGTGCCAGCAGTCTATCCGCCGGGGAGCTGTTTTTT. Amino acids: CASSLSAGELFF.